This TCR beta chain was observed in a study of vaccination effects on CD4 cells after COVID-19. Findings of the study overall: Mainly new clones induced by vaccination were found among post-vaccine spike-reactive clones in convalescents. Recruitment yielded few convalescent patients, and the study had no early post-infection timepoints.

The culture ran for around 10 days before CD4+ T cells were isolated. Half-medium exchanges with IL-2 medium took place on days 3 and 7. As regards this clone: No antigen is known for it.

Assay: immunoSEQ multiplex PCR; the TCRdb copy retains only in-frame clones and omits some. Counted here are under 50,000 clones, approximately 74% occurring once; the ten biggest clones make up around 8.1%. The CDR3 loop spans 15 amino acids. Germline V gene sequence: CDR1 SGHNT, CDR2 YYREEE (reference sequence). The V and J ends lost 4 bases and 0 bases respectively, with 11 bases between them. The receptor comes from a human donor who had a prior SARS-CoV-2 infection. The sample in question was CD4+ T cells from PBMCs cultured without peptide, obtained before COVID-19 vaccination. The rearrangement links TRBV5-4 to TRBJ2-4, with D possibly being TRBD1 (5 bases). DNA for the CDR3: TGTGCCAGCAGCGATCCTAGGGGAGCCAAAAACATTCAGTACTTC. It translates to CASSDPRGAKNIQYF.